A selection of T cell receptor beta chains follows, all from one sample in a study of naive and memory T cell subsets. TCRdb used MiXCR to reprocess the UMI-ligation and nested PCR reads, holding one entry per CDR3 protein. The sample has approximately 140,000 distinct CDR3 sequences, over 15% seen once; the top ten hold about 0.14%. Sequenced: naive CD4+ T cells from blood. The receptors were gathered from a human donor in good health. The CDR3 runs from the conserved cysteine through the conserved F or W. Each record gives: CDR3 length, clone size, J gene, V gene, D gene, CDR3 protein, CDR3 DNA. D genes are given only for firm matches. Expanded clones get a size class; other rows say once, few or many, or leave the size out.

cdr3_length: 14
clone_size: -
j_call: TRBJ1-5
v_call: TRBV11-2
d_call: -
cdr3_aa: CASSLPGGNQPQHF
cdr3_nt: TGTGCCAGCAGCTTACCCGGAGGCAATCAGCCCCAGCATTTT

cdr3_length: 13
clone_size: -
j_call: TRBJ2-3
v_call: TRBV6-5
d_call: -
cdr3_aa: CASQLDSSYTQYF
cdr3_nt: TGTGCCAGCCAATTGGACAGTTCCTATACGCAGTATTTT

cdr3_length: 13
clone_size: few
j_call: TRBJ1-2
v_call: TRBV5-1
d_call: -
cdr3_aa: CASSFSGSYGYTF
cdr3_nt: TGCGCCAGCAGCTTCAGCGGATCCTATGGCTACACCTTC

cdr3_length: 19
clone_size: once
j_call: TRBJ2-1
v_call: TRBV14
d_call: TRBD2
cdr3_aa: CAGSQVSRTSGTYYNEQFF
cdr3_nt: TGTGCCGGCAGCCAAGTGTCTAGGACTAGCGGGACCTACTACAATGAGCAGTTCTTC

cdr3_length: 12
clone_size: few
j_call: TRBJ2-1
v_call: TRBV5-1
d_call: -
cdr3_aa: CASSVPGGEQFF
cdr3_nt: TGCGCCAGCAGCGTACCCGGAGGTGAGCAGTTCTTC

cdr3_length: 12
clone_size: -
j_call: TRBJ2-7
v_call: TRBV5-1
d_call: -
cdr3_aa: CASSPADYEQYF
cdr3_nt: TGCGCCAGCAGCCCCGCCGACTACGAGCAGTACTTC

cdr3_length: 15
clone_size: -
j_call: TRBJ2-5
v_call: TRBV5-1
d_call: -
cdr3_aa: CASSLVSGSQETQYF
cdr3_nt: TGCGCCAGCAGCTTGGTTTCGGGGTCCCAAGAGACCCAGTACTTC

cdr3_length: 17
clone_size: -
j_call: TRBJ2-2
v_call: TRBV9
d_call: TRBD2
cdr3_aa: CASSVSGLAGHTGELFF
cdr3_nt: TGTGCCAGCAGCGTGTCCGGACTAGCGGGACATACCGGGGAGCTGTTTTTT

cdr3_length: 14
clone_size: -
j_call: TRBJ1-4
v_call: TRBV12-3/TRBV12-4
d_call: -
cdr3_aa: CASSLGGRLEKLFF
cdr3_nt: TGTGCCAGCAGTTTAGGGGGGCGTCTTGAAAAACTGTTTTTT

cdr3_length: 14
clone_size: few
j_call: TRBJ2-7
v_call: TRBV9
d_call: TRBD1
cdr3_aa: CASSGTGSAYEQYF
cdr3_nt: TGTGCCAGCAGCGGGACAGGTTCGGCCTACGAGCAGTACTTC

cdr3_length: 14
clone_size: few
j_call: TRBJ2-7
v_call: TRBV2
d_call: -
cdr3_aa: CASKGSMGTYEQYF
cdr3_nt: TGTGCCAGCAAGGGGAGTATGGGGACCTACGAGCAGTACTTC

cdr3_length: 13
clone_size: few
j_call: TRBJ1-1
v_call: TRBV7-9
d_call: -
cdr3_aa: CASSSRGQSEAFF
cdr3_nt: TGTGCCAGCAGCTCCCGGGGTCAGTCTGAAGCTTTCTTT

cdr3_length: 15
clone_size: -
j_call: TRBJ2-7
v_call: TRBV5-1
d_call: TRBD2
cdr3_aa: CASSAGLAGSYEQYF
cdr3_nt: TGCGCCAGCAGCGCAGGACTAGCGGGATCTTACGAGCAGTACTTC

cdr3_length: 12
clone_size: -
j_call: TRBJ1-1
v_call: TRBV6-6
d_call: -
cdr3_aa: CASSFKGAEAFF
cdr3_nt: TGTGCCAGCAGTTTTAAGGGGGCTGAAGCTTTCTTT

cdr3_length: 13
clone_size: -
j_call: TRBJ2-7
v_call: TRBV20-1
d_call: TRBD1
cdr3_aa: CSAPGQGAGEQYF
cdr3_nt: TGCAGTGCCCCGGGACAGGGGGCGGGTGAGCAGTACTTC

cdr3_length: 14
clone_size: -
j_call: TRBJ2-5
v_call: TRBV20-1
d_call: TRBD2
cdr3_aa: CSARGPGGKETQYF
cdr3_nt: TGCAGTGCTAGGGGACCGGGGGGGAAGGAGACCCAGTACTTC

cdr3_length: 14
clone_size: -
j_call: TRBJ1-5
v_call: TRBV20-1
d_call: -
cdr3_aa: CSASRGNSNQPQHF
cdr3_nt: TGCAGTGCCTCCAGGGGTAATAGCAATCAGCCCCAGCATTTT

cdr3_length: 15
clone_size: -
j_call: TRBJ2-7
v_call: TRBV28
d_call: TRBD2
cdr3_aa: CASRISGSPSYEQYF
cdr3_nt: TGTGCCAGCAGGATTAGCGGGAGCCCTTCCTACGAGCAGTACTTC

cdr3_length: 14
clone_size: -
j_call: TRBJ2-7
v_call: TRBV5-1
d_call: -
cdr3_aa: CASSFTSETYEQYF
cdr3_nt: TGCGCCAGCAGCTTTACGTCGGAAACCTACGAGCAGTACTTC

cdr3_length: 14
clone_size: -
j_call: TRBJ1-1
v_call: TRBV12-3/TRBV12-4
d_call: TRBD1
cdr3_aa: CASSPTGRNTEAFF
cdr3_nt: TGTGCCAGCAGCCCGACAGGGCGGAACACTGAAGCTTTCTTT

cdr3_length: 13
clone_size: -
j_call: TRBJ1-3
v_call: TRBV3-1
d_call: -
cdr3_aa: CASSQARGNTIYF
cdr3_nt: TGTGCCAGCAGCCAAGCGCGAGGAAACACCATATATTTT

cdr3_length: 13
clone_size: -
j_call: TRBJ2-3
v_call: TRBV11-2
d_call: -
cdr3_aa: CASSRSVSDTQYF
cdr3_nt: TGTGCCAGCAGCCGGAGTGTGTCCGATACGCAGTATTTT

cdr3_length: 12
clone_size: few
j_call: TRBJ1-5
v_call: TRBV29-1
d_call: -
cdr3_aa: CSVVQGGQPQHF
cdr3_nt: TGCAGCGTTGTGCAGGGAGGTCAGCCCCAGCATTTT

cdr3_length: 15
clone_size: -
j_call: TRBJ2-7
v_call: TRBV12-3/TRBV12-4
d_call: TRBD2
cdr3_aa: CASSLWRTSGDEQYF
cdr3_nt: TGTGCCAGCAGTTTATGGAGGACTAGCGGGGACGAGCAGTACTTC

cdr3_length: 16
clone_size: few
j_call: TRBJ2-3
v_call: TRBV12-3/TRBV12-4
d_call: TRBD1
cdr3_aa: CASSLGSDRGGDTQYF
cdr3_nt: TGTGCCAGCAGTTTAGGCTCGGACAGGGGAGGAGATACGCAGTATTTT

cdr3_length: 11
clone_size: -
j_call: TRBJ1-2
v_call: TRBV5-6
d_call: -
cdr3_aa: CASSSGAERTF
cdr3_nt: TGTGCCAGCAGCTCTGGGGCGGAAAGAACCTTC

cdr3_length: 17
clone_size: many
j_call: TRBJ2-7
v_call: TRBV10-3
d_call: -
cdr3_aa: CAISENWAYSFLYEQYF
cdr3_nt: TGTGCCATCAGTGAGAATTGGGCGTACTCATTCCTCTACGAGCAGTACTTC

cdr3_length: 16
clone_size: -
j_call: TRBJ2-5
v_call: TRBV20-1
d_call: TRBD2
cdr3_aa: CSARDLGLAGKETQYF
cdr3_nt: TGCAGTGCTAGAGATCTGGGGCTAGCGGGTAAAGAGACCCAGTACTTC

cdr3_length: 13
clone_size: -
j_call: TRBJ2-5
v_call: TRBV7-8
d_call: -
cdr3_aa: CASSWDNQETQYF
cdr3_nt: TGTGCCAGCAGCTGGGACAACCAAGAGACCCAGTACTTC

cdr3_length: 12
clone_size: -
j_call: TRBJ2-1
v_call: TRBV29-1
d_call: -
cdr3_aa: CSVGEAGQEQFF
cdr3_nt: TGCAGCGTTGGGGAAGCGGGCCAGGAGCAGTTCTTC

cdr3_length: 16
clone_size: few
j_call: TRBJ2-5
v_call: TRBV19
d_call: TRBD1
cdr3_aa: CASRSFGQGLSETQYF
cdr3_nt: TGTGCCAGCAGATCGTTTGGACAGGGGCTCTCAGAGACCCAGTACTTC

cdr3_length: 11
clone_size: many
j_call: TRBJ2-3
v_call: TRBV6-2/TRBV6-3
d_call: -
cdr3_aa: CASRDTDTQYF
cdr3_nt: TGTGCCAGCAGGGACACAGATACGCAGTATTTT

cdr3_length: 19
clone_size: -
j_call: TRBJ1-5
v_call: TRBV27
d_call: TRBD1
cdr3_aa: CASSFQCKTGGRCNQPQHF
cdr3_nt: TGTGCCAGCAGTTTCCAATGTAAAACAGGGGGCAGATGCAATCAGCCCCAGCATTTT

cdr3_length: 17
clone_size: -
j_call: TRBJ2-3
v_call: TRBV20-1
d_call: TRBD1
cdr3_aa: CSANGQGRLALPDTQYF
cdr3_nt: TGCAGTGCCAACGGACAGGGTAGATTGGCCCTCCCAGATACGCAGTATTTT

cdr3_length: 16
clone_size: -
j_call: TRBJ2-1
v_call: TRBV6-5
d_call: -
cdr3_aa: CASRPAGGKLYNEQFF
cdr3_nt: TGTGCCAGCAGACCGGCCGGCGGGAAACTCTACAATGAGCAGTTCTTC

cdr3_length: 13
clone_size: -
j_call: TRBJ2-1
v_call: TRBV7-2
d_call: TRBD1
cdr3_aa: CASSQDRDNEQFF
cdr3_nt: TGTGCCAGCAGCCAGGACAGGGACAATGAGCAGTTCTTC

cdr3_length: 15
clone_size: many
j_call: TRBJ2-7
v_call: TRBV28
d_call: -
cdr3_aa: CASSFGPESSYEQYF
cdr3_nt: TGTGCCAGCAGTTTCGGGCCGGAAAGCTCCTACGAGCAGTACTTC

cdr3_length: 16
clone_size: many
j_call: TRBJ2-5
v_call: TRBV4-3
d_call: -
cdr3_aa: CASSQDPSSGRETQYF
cdr3_nt: TGCGCCAGCAGCCAAGATCCATCGTCGGGGCGGGAGACCCAGTACTTC

cdr3_length: 13
clone_size: -
j_call: TRBJ2-3
v_call: TRBV20-1
d_call: -
cdr3_aa: CSAGSPGTDTQYF
cdr3_nt: TGCAGTGCAGGTAGCCCCGGCACAGATACGCAGTATTTT

cdr3_length: 15
clone_size: -
j_call: TRBJ2-3
v_call: TRBV7-9
d_call: -
cdr3_aa: CASISGQGRADTQYF
cdr3_nt: TGTGCCAGCATCTCCGGGCAGGGGCGCGCAGATACGCAGTATTTT

cdr3_length: 15
clone_size: few
j_call: TRBJ2-1
v_call: TRBV29-1
d_call: TRBD1
cdr3_aa: CSVEPGQGFGNEQFF
cdr3_nt: TGCAGCGTTGAACCAGGACAGGGGTTTGGTAATGAGCAGTTCTTC

cdr3_length: 14
clone_size: few
j_call: TRBJ2-1
v_call: TRBV5-1
d_call: -
cdr3_aa: CASSLTASYNEQFF
cdr3_nt: TGCGCCAGCAGCTTGACGGCTTCCTACAATGAGCAGTTCTTC

cdr3_length: 14
clone_size: few
j_call: TRBJ2-1
v_call: TRBV28
d_call: -
cdr3_aa: CASSLSKVGNEQFF
cdr3_nt: TGTGCCAGCAGTTTAAGTAAGGTGGGCAATGAGCAGTTCTTC

cdr3_length: 16
clone_size: -
j_call: TRBJ2-1
v_call: TRBV6-5
d_call: TRBD2
cdr3_aa: CARGRTRTVVDNEQFF
cdr3_nt: TGTGCCAGAGGCAGGACTAGGACGGTAGTAGACAATGAGCAGTTCTTC

cdr3_length: 19
clone_size: -
j_call: TRBJ2-6
v_call: TRBV7-3
d_call: -
cdr3_aa: CASSLVPGVRDTGANVLTF
cdr3_nt: TGTGCCAGCAGCTTAGTTCCTGGAGTCCGGGACACTGGGGCCAACGTCCTGACTTTC

cdr3_length: 17
clone_size: -
j_call: TRBJ1-2
v_call: TRBV20-1
d_call: TRBD1
cdr3_aa: CSARPVGQGARSYGYTF
cdr3_nt: TGCAGTGCTAGACCGGTCGGACAGGGGGCGCGGAGCTATGGCTACACCTTC

cdr3_length: 13
clone_size: -
j_call: TRBJ2-3
v_call: TRBV2
d_call: -
cdr3_aa: CASGRPGTDTQYF
cdr3_nt: TGTGCCAGCGGGAGGCCGGGCACAGATACGCAGTATTTT

cdr3_length: 15
clone_size: -
j_call: TRBJ2-1
v_call: TRBV7-9
d_call: TRBD2
cdr3_aa: CASRLGLAEYNEQFF
cdr3_nt: TGTGCCAGCAGGTTGGGACTAGCGGAATACAATGAGCAGTTCTTC

cdr3_length: 14
clone_size: -
j_call: TRBJ2-1
v_call: TRBV29-1
d_call: TRBD1
cdr3_aa: CSVRGTGPYNEQFF
cdr3_nt: TGCAGCGTTAGAGGGACAGGGCCCTACAATGAGCAGTTCTTC

cdr3_length: 14
clone_size: -
j_call: TRBJ2-7
v_call: TRBV10-3
d_call: -
cdr3_aa: CAISGTAASYEQYF
cdr3_nt: TGTGCCATCAGTGGTACGGCAGCCTCCTACGAGCAGTACTTC

cdr3_length: 15
clone_size: few
j_call: TRBJ2-7
v_call: TRBV27
d_call: -
cdr3_aa: CASSPMGLGTYEQYF
cdr3_nt: TGTGCCAGCAGCCCAATGGGACTGGGTACCTACGAGCAGTACTTC

cdr3_length: 12
clone_size: -
j_call: TRBJ2-7
v_call: TRBV5-1
d_call: TRBD2
cdr3_aa: CASRTSGYEQYF
cdr3_nt: TGCGCCAGCAGGACTAGCGGTTACGAGCAGTACTTC